This T cell receptor (beta chain) originates from a study of radiation and T cells in renal cell carcinoma (dated by TCRdb to between 2020 and 2021). Study-wide context: Samples came from a clinical trial, in which primary renal cell carcinomas received 15 Gy stereotactic body radiation therapy followed by nephrectomy 4 weeks later. TCR beta sequencing covered 53 samples in total, comprising some 26 tumors and roughly 27 peripheral blood samples. Across all 53 samples, around 4,000,000 unique CDR3 nucleotide sequences encoding about 2.4 million unique CDR3 amino acid sequences were identified. Results the study describes overall, beyond this receptor: Because pretreatment tumor biopsies were not available, the study could not determine whether clonotypes were already present within the tumor at baseline. Effects of radiation dose or scheduling on the TCR repertoire could not be addressed with the single-armed trial design. Dynamics of the blood repertoire were not tracked past 4 weeks after treatment. Top tumor clonotypes rose in blood from baseline to 2 weeks post-radiation, then contracted by 4 weeks, suggesting transient expansion of tumor-resident clones.

Cut back by 5 bases and 0 bases, the V and J ends lie 7 bases apart. The CDR3, from cysteine to phenylalanine, totals 13 residues. Only the CDR3 region is kept as DNA, spanning 39 bases read in frame from base 1. The germline V gene supplies CDR1 SGHVS and CDR2 FQNEAQ. This clone was seen a few times. The clone's antigen remains unknown. Nothing much larger sits one base from this clone, and base qualities are not available. The time point tag for this specimen amounts to: baseline pretreatment blood. This sample's treatment or condition label indicates: 15 Gy SBRT to primary tumor, nephrectomy 4 weeks later. To follow tumor-enriched clonotypes, peripheral blood was collected serially from radiation-treated patients at baseline and again at 2 weeks and 4 weeks after SBRT. Every patient's renal cell carcinoma showed clear cell pathology. Genomic DNA for TCR sequencing was prepared using the QIAamp DNA Blood Mini Kit (Qiagen). The analyses included just those samples that passed every quality control check.

Following the manufacturer's recommendations, the immunoSEQ kit was used to generate TCR beta libraries from genomic DNA. Library preparation used a first multiplex PCR with proprietary primers, then a second PCR adding unique barcodes, with bead cleanups after each round. Each sample batch included a kit-provided positive control reaction and a negative control reaction. The final libraries were assessed on an Agilent 4200 TapeStation D1000 ScreenTape, pooled by volume, and quantified by qPCR. Sequencing was performed on an Illumina NextSeq500 using a MidOutput 150-cycle cartridge, with 156 Read1 cycles, 15 Index1 cycles, and the kit custom primers. The pooled library was loaded at roughly 0.93 pM, with a roughly 21% PhiX control spiked in. Under the source paper's analysis protocol: Vendor-processed data were analyzed in R, and a clonotype was defined as all T cells sharing the same CDR3 nucleotide sequence. In the clone abundance analyses, frequencies in each sample were normalized to that sample's 10,000 most abundant clones. Public T cell clones, which averaged fewer than five per sample, were excluded before analysis. Tumor-enriched and baseline blood-enriched clonotypes were defined by at least a 32-fold difference in abundance between compartments. A beta-binomial differential abundance model was used to identify clonotypes that expanded or contracted between blood time points. Similarity between tumor and blood repertoires was quantified using the Baroni-Urbani and Buser coefficient, and groups were compared with two-tailed Wilcoxon tests in R. Held by TCRdb, this immuneACCESS table contains in-frame sequences only and omits some clones. Under half of the omission traces to an unresolved V gene where checked; the cause of the rest is unknown. V and J calls and clone size follow that table, whereas D and trimming were derived from the DNA. The sample profile shows approximately 110,000 clones; around 84% of them were found once. Under 4% of the sample rests with the top ten.

The sample in question was blood, obtained from a patient whose treatment included radiotherapy and nephrectomy. This chain is built from TRBV7-8 and TRBJ1-1; no D gene call is confident. This sequence originates from a woman in her sixties with renal cell carcinoma. The nucleotides read TGTGCCAGCAGCCCACATCTGAACACTGAAGCTTTCTTT. Its protein is CASSPHLNTEAFF.